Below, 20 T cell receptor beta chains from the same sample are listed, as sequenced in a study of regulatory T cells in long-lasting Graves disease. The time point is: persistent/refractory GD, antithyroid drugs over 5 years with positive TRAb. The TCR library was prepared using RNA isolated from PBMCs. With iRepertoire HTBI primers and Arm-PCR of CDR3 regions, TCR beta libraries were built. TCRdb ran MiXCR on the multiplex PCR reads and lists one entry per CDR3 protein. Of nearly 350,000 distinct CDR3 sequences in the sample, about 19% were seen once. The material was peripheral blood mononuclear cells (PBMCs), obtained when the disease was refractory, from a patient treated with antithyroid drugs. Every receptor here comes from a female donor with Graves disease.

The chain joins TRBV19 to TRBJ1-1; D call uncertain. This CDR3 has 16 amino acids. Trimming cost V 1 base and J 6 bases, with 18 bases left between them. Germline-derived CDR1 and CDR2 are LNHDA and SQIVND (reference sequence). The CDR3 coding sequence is TGTGCCAGTAGTATAGGGGCTACTGGGCTTAATGCTGAAGCTTTCTTT. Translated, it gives CASSIGATGLNAEAFF.

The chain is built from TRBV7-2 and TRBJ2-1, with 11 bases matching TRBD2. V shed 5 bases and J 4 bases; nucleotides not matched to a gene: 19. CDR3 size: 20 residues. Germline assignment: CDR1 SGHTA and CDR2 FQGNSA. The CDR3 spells CASSRFRLAGKRIPYNEQFF. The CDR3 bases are TGTGCCAGCAGCCGATTCCGACTAGCGGGAAAGCGCATCCCGTACAATGAGCAGTTCTTC.

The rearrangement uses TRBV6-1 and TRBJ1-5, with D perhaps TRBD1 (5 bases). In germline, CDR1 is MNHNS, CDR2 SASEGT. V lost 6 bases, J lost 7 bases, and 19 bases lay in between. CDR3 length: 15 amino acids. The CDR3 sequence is CASSVTSGLGQPQHF. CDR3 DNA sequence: TGTGCCAGCAGCGTTACCTCAGGGCTGGGGCAGCCCCAGCATTTT.

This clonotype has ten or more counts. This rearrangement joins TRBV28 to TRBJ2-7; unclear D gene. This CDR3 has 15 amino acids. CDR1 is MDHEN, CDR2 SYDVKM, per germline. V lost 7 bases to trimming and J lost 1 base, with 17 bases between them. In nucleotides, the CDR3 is TGTGCCAGCACCACCCCAGCGCCACTTTCCTACGAGCAGTACTTC. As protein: CASTTPAPLSYEQYF.

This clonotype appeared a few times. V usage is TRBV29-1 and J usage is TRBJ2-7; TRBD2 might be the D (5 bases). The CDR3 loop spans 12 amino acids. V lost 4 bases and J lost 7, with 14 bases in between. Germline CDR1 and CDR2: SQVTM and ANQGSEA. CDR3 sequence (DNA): TGCAGCGTTGTTCGGGGAAGTAGGGAGCAGTACTTC. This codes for CSVVRGSREQYF.

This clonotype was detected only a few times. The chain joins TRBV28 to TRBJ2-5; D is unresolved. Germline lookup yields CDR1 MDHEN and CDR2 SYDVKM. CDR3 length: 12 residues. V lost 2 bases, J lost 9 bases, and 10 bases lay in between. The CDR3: CASSLRKDAQYF. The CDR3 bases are TGTGCCAGCAGTTTACGAAAGGACGCCCAGTACTTC.

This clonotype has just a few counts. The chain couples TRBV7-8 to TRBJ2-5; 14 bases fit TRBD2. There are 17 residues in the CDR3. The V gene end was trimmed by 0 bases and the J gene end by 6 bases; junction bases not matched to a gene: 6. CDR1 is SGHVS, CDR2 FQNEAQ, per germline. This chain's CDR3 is CASSLARLAGGGKTQYF. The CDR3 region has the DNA TGTGCCAGCAGCTTAGCGCGACTAGCGGGGGGGGGGAAGACCCAGTACTTC.

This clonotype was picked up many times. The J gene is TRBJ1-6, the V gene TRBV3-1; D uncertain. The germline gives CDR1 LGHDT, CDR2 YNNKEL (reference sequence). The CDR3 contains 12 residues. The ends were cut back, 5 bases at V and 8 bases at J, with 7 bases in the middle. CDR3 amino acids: CASSSRDSPLHF. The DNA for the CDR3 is TGTGCCAGCAGCTCTAGGGATTCACCCCTCCACTTT.

Here the CDR3 DNA reads TGTGCCAGCAGCCGCGGGGGACTAGCGGGGGGGCCAGAGACCCAGTACTTC. It yields the protein CASSRGGLAGGPETQYF. The genes are TRBV7-6 and TRBJ2-5; TRBD2 matches 16 bases. Looked up from germline, CDR1 is SGHVS and CDR2 is FNYEAQ. This CDR3 region has 17 residues. V lost 5 bases and J lost 4; bases outside the gene matches: 7.

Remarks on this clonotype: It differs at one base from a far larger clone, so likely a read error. The CDR3 sequence is CASSLYGTGGTEVFF. CDR3 in DNA: TGTGCCAGCAGTTTATACGGGACAGGGGGAACTGAAGTTTTCTTT. The chain uses TRBV27 and TRBJ1-6, with TRBD1 matching over 11 bases. Germline values: CDR1 MNHEY, CDR2 SMNVEV (reference sequence). The CDR3 is 15 residues long.

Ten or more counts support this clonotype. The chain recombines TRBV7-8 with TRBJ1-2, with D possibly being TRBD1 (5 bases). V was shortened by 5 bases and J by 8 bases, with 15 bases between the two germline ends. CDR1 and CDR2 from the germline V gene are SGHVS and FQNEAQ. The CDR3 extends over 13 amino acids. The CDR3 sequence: CASSLRDLEGYTF. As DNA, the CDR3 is TGTGCCAGCAGCCTCCGGGACCTCGAGGGCTACACCTTC.

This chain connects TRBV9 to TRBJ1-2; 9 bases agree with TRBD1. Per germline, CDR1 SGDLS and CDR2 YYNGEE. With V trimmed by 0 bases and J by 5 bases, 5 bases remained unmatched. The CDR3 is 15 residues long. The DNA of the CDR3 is TGTGCCAGCAGCGTAGAAGCGGGACAGGGATATGGCTACACCTTC. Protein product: CASSVEAGQGYGYTF.

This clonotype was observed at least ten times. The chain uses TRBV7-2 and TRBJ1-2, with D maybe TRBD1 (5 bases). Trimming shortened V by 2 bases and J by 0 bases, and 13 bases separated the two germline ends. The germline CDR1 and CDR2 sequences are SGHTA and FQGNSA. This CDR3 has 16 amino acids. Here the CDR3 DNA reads TGTGCCAGCAGCTTAAGGGACGGCGATGCTAACTATGGCTACACCTTC. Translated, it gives CASSLRDGDANYGYTF.

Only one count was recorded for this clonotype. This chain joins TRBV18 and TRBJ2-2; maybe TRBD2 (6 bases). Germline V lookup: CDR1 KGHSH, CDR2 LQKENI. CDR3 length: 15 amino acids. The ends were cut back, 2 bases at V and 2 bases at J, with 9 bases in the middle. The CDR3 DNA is TGTGCCAGCTCACCATGGGGGGAAAACACCGGGGAGCTGTTTTTT. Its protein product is CASSPWGENTGELFF.

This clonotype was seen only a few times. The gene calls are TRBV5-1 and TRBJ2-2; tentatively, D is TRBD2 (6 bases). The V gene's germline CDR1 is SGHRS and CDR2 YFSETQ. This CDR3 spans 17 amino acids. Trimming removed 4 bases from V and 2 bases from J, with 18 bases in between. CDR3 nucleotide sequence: TGCGCCAGCAGCGGCCGAACCGGGACTTTTAACACCGGGGAGCTGTTTTTT. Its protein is CASSGRTGTFNTGELFF. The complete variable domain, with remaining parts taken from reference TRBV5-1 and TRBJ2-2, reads KAGVTQTPRYLIKTRGQQVTLSCSPISGHRSVSWYQQTPGQGLQFLFEYFSETQRNKGNFPGRFSGRQFSNSRSEMNVSTLELGDSALYLCASSGRTGTFNTGELFFGEGSRLTVL.

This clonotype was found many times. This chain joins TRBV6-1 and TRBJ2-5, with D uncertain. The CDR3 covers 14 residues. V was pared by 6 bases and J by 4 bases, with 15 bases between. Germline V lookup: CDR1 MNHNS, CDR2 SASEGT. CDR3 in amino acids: CASRLWTFGETQYF. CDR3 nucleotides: TGTGCCAGCAGGCTCTGGACGTTTGGAGAGACCCAGTACTTC.

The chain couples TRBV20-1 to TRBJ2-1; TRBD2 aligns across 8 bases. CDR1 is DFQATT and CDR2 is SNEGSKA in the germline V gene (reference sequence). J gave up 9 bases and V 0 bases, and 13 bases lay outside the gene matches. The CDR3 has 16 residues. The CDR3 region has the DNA TGCAGTGCTAGAGAGTGGGTAGCGGGGAGAGGAGTTGAGCAGTTCTTC. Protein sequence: CSAREWVAGRGVEQFF.

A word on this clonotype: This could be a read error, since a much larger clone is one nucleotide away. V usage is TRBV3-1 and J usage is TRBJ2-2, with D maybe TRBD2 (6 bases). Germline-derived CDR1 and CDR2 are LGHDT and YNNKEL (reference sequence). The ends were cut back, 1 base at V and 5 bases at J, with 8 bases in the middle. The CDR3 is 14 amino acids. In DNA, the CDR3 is TGTGCCAGCAGCCAAGCGGGGGAAACCGGGGAGCTGTTTTTT. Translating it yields CASSQAGETGELFF.

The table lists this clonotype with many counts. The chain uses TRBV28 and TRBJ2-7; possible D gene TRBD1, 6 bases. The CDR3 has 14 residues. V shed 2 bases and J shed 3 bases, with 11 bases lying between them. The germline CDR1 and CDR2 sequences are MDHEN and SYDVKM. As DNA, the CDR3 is TGTGCCAGCAGTTTAACGGACAGCCGCTACGAGCAGTACTTC. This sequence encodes CASSLTDSRYEQYF.

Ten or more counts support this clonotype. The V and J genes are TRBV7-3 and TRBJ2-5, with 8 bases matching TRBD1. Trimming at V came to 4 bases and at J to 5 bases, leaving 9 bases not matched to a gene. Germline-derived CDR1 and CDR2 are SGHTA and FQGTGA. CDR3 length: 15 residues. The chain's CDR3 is CASSSGQGGWETQYF. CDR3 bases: TGTGCCAGCAGCTCAGGACAGGGAGGATGGGAGACCCAGTACTTC.